These 16 T cell receptor beta chains were all obtained from the same sample, sequenced in a study of human T cells and chemical hapten exposure. Each CDR3 protein gets one entry after TCRdb re-called the RACE reads with MiXCR. The sample includes 150,000 to 200,000 distinct CDR3 sequences, roughly a quarter of them seen just once. Time point meaning: patch test 3, about 24 weeks after DPC sensitization. The sample's treatment: therapeutic diphenylcyclopropenone sensitization with weekly scalp DPC. Here the sequenced sample was whole blood, taken in connection with sensitization to the hapten diphenylcyclopropenone (DPC). The source is a woman in her late teens or twenties with alopecia areata. Some clones in this sample may be carry-over from other donors' samples.

J is TRBJ1-5 and V is TRBV6-2 or TRBV6-3; D may be TRBD1 (6 bases). The CDR3 extends over 17 amino acids. Trimming took 2 bases from V and 2 from J, leaving 16 bases between them. CDR1 MNHEY and CDR2 SVGEGT come from the germline V gene. Written as DNA, the CDR3 is TGTGCCAGCAGTTACGACCCATACAGGGACGGCAATCAGCCCCAGCATTTT. Protein product: CASSYDPYRDGNQPQHF.

This clonotype was seen a handful of times. The chain employs TRBV7-2 and TRBJ2-2; tentative D call: TRBD1 (5 bases). Germline lookup yields CDR1 SGHTA and CDR2 FQGNSA. Between the trimmed V and J ends, which lost 6 bases and 6 bases, there was a span of 11 bases. The length of the CDR3 is 13 residues. The CDR3 DNA reads as TGTGCCAGCAGTTTAAAGGGGTCCGGGGAGCTGTTTTTT. Translated: CASSLKGSGELFF.

This clonotype has a handful of counts. The chain recombines TRBV29-1 with TRBJ2-5; 10 nucleotides line up with TRBD1. Germline CDR1 and CDR2: SQVTM and ANQGSEA. The V segment lost 6 bases and the J segment 5 bases; nucleotides outside the gene matches: 6. The CDR3 has 13 amino acids. The CDR3 sequence is CSVFVGQGETQYF. The CDR3 region has the DNA TGCAGCGTCTTCGTGGGACAGGGGGAGACCCAGTACTTC.

V gene TRBV4-1 combines with J gene TRBJ1-2; D unclear. The germline CDR1 and CDR2 sequences are MGHRA and YSYEKL. The CDR3 is 13 residues long. The germline V and J ends were trimmed by 4 bases and 4 bases, with 10 bases remaining between them. The DNA for the CDR3 is TGCGCCAGCAGCCCGATACAGAGCTATGGCTACACCTTC. This translates into CASSPIQSYGYTF.

In this sample, this clonotype turned up many times. V gene TRBV2 combines with J gene TRBJ2-7, with 8 bases that match TRBD1. The V gene's germline CDR1 is SNHLY and CDR2 FYNNEI. The ends lost 5 bases at V and 0 bases at J; junction bases unmatched: 3. There are 14 residues in the CDR3. CDR3 in DNA: TGTGCCAGCAGTCCTGGACAGGGCTCCTACGAGCAGTACTTC. Amino acid sequence: CASSPGQGSYEQYF. The variable domain in full, with the rest retrieved from reference TRBV2 and TRBJ2-7, is EPEVTQTPSHQVTQMGQEVILRCVPISNHLYFYWYRQILGQKVEFLVSFYNNEISEKSEIFDDQFSVERPDGSNFTLKIRSTKLEDSAMYFCASSPGQGSYEQYFGPGTRLTVT.

This chain joins TRBV9 and TRBJ2-7; 9 positions agree with TRBD2. J gave up 1 base and V 4 bases, and 12 bases lay outside the gene matches. Germline-derived CDR1 and CDR2 are SGDLS and YYNGEE. CDR3 length: 17 amino acids. Here the CDR3 reads CASSRRAGSGRSYEQYF. In DNA form, the CDR3 reads TGTGCCAGCAGCAGAAGAGCCGGTAGCGGGAGATCCTACGAGCAGTACTTC.

This clonotype showed up just once. The CDR3 here is CSASGLAGAGKTQYF. CDR3 sequence (DNA): TGCAGTGCTTCCGGACTAGCGGGAGCGGGAAAGACCCAGTACTTC. V usage is TRBV20-1 and J usage is TRBJ2-5; 13 bases are shared with TRBD2. From germline, CDR1 is DFQATT and CDR2 SNEGSKA (reference sequence). The V segment lost 5 bases and the J segment 6 bases; nucleotides outside the gene matches: 9. The CDR3 is made up of 15 amino acids.

This clonotype was recorded many times. The V gene is TRBV20-1, the J gene TRBJ1-1; unclear D gene. V was trimmed by 6 bases and J by 1 base, leaving 15 bases between them. Looked up from germline, CDR1 is DFQATT and CDR2 is SNEGSKA (reference sequence). CDR3 length: 14 amino acids. The CDR3 DNA is TGCAGTGCCTCAAAGACGGGATGGAACACTGAAGCTTTCTTT. Translated, it gives CSASKTGWNTEAFF.

The chain couples TRBV20-1 to TRBJ2-3, with TRBD2 identical over 11 bases. This CDR3 has 14 residues. Unmatched junction bases numbered 3, after V lost 5 bases and J lost 2 bases. Germline V lookup: CDR1 DFQATT, CDR2 SNEGSKA (reference sequence). The CDR3 DNA sequence: TGCAGTGCTGCGACTAGCGGGGCCACAGATACGCAGTATTTT. This codes for CSAATSGATDTQYF.

The chain has TRBV12-3 or TRBV12-4 and TRBJ2-6; no clear D. Trimming stripped 6 bases from V and 4 bases from J, with 7 bases between. CDR3 size: 13 residues. CDR3 DNA sequence: TGTGCCAGCAGCCGACCGGGGGCCAACGTCCTGACTTTC. Translation gives CASSRPGANVLTF.

This clonotype was detected only a few times. The CDR3 DNA is TGCAGTGCTAGTGCGGCCTCCTACGAGCAGTACTTC. It specifies CSASAASYEQYF. This chain connects TRBV20-1 to TRBJ2-7; no definite D call. Germline CDR1 and CDR2: DFQATT and SNEGSKA (reference sequence). The CDR3 sequence is 12 residues long. V shed 3 bases and J shed 0 bases, with 6 bases lying between them.

This clonotype showed up just a few times. CDR3 sequence (DNA): TGTGCCAGCAGCCAAGGGCGGAGTACGCCCTACGAGCAGTACTTC. As protein: CASSQGRSTPYEQYF. J is TRBJ2-7 and V is TRBV3-1; no clear D. This CDR3 is built from 15 residues. Deletions cut 1 base from V and 2 bases from J, with 12 bases between. CDR1 and CDR2 from the germline V gene are LGHDT and YNNKEL (reference sequence).

V gene TRBV4-3 combines with J gene TRBJ2-2; D may be TRBD1 or TRBD2 (7 bases each). Per the germline V gene, CDR1 is LGHNA and CDR2 is YSLEER. Trimming took off 3 bases at V and 5 bases at J, with 16 bases between the two ends. The CDR3 totals 16 residues. CDR3 sequence: CASSQDYRGGTGELFF. CDR3 nucleotide sequence: TGCGCCAGCAGCCAGGACTACAGGGGAGGGACCGGGGAGCTGTTTTTT.

This clonotype has more than one count but fewer than ten. J is TRBJ2-3 and V is TRBV10-2; D is possibly TRBD2 (7 bases). The CDR3 is 17 residues long. V was trimmed by 6 bases and J by 5 bases, leaving 24 bases between them. Germline V lookup: CDR1 WSHSY, CDR2 SAAADI. CDR3 in DNA: TGCGCCAGCAGCCTTCTACACGCGGGGGCCGGAGGAGATACGCAGTATTTT. Amino acid sequence: CASSLLHAGAGGDTQYF.

The V and J genes are TRBV6-2 or TRBV6-3 and TRBJ1-1; D call uncertain. From germline, CDR1 is MNHEY and CDR2 SVGEGT. CDR3 length: 12 amino acids. V was clipped by 2 bases and J by 8 bases, with 9 bases between them. In DNA, the CDR3 is TGTGCCAGCAGTTACGAAACAGAAGAAGCTTTCTTT. Translation gives CASSYETEEAFF.

This clonotype has at least ten counts. This rearrangement joins TRBV29-1 to TRBJ2-1; no clear D. Trimming removed 4 bases at V and 0 bases at J, with 13 bases between. In germline, CDR1 is SQVTM, CDR2 ANQGSEA. This CDR3 contains 15 residues. The chain's CDR3 is CSVVGLANSYNEQFF. The CDR3 DNA is TGCAGCGTTGTGGGGTTAGCAAACTCCTACAATGAGCAGTTCTTC.